The 18 T cell receptor beta chains in this list originate from one sample, sequenced in a study of control samples from healthy donors and cancer patients. Sequenced by immunoSEQ multiplex PCR; TCRdb stores in-frame clones only, minus some. The data hold 100,000 to 150,000 clones, with more than 85% observed a single time. Sequenced material: blood. These receptors all come from a man younger than 35 in good health.

The chain uses TRBV6-5 and TRBJ2-1, with D perhaps given as TRBD1 or TRBD2 (5 bases each). V was pared by 2 bases and J by 7 bases, with 9 bases between. Germline CDR1 MNHEY, CDR2 SVGAGI. This CDR3 region has 13 residues. The CDR3 spells CASSYRGPNEQFF. CDR3 nucleotide sequence: TGTGCCAGCAGTTACCGGGGACCGAATGAGCAGTTCTTC.

This clone was picked up a small number of times. The chain employs TRBV18 and TRBJ1-2, with 8 bases identical to TRBD1. The CDR3 is 14 residues long. CDR1 and CDR2 from the germline V gene are KGHSH and LQKENI. The V gene end was trimmed by 5 bases and the J gene end by 0 bases; junction bases not matched to a gene: 2. CDR3 DNA sequence: TGTGCCAGCTCATCGACAGGGGCTAACTATGGCTACACCTTC. Its protein is CASSSTGANYGYTF.

The chain employs TRBV11-3 and TRBJ2-3; D unclear. Germline V gene data show CDR1 as SGHNT and CDR2 as YENEEA. V lost 5 bases and J 5 bases, leaving 11 bases between the germline ends. There are 13 residues in the CDR3. The CDR3 protein is CASSPKGLDTQYF. The DNA of the CDR3 is TGTGCCAGCAGCCCTAAGGGATTAGATACGCAGTATTTT.

Regarding this clone: This CDR3 is also generated by other DNA sequences in the sample. J is TRBJ1-1 and V is TRBV12-3 or TRBV12-4, with unresolved D. The V gene lost 2 bases and the J gene lost 1 base, with 5 bases spanning the gap. This CDR3 has 13 amino acids. The CDR3 DNA reads TGTGCCAGCAGTTTAAACAGGAACACTGAAGCTTTCTTT. Amino acid sequence: CASSLNRNTEAFF.

V is TRBV11-2 and J is TRBJ1-5; D call uncertain. V lost 4 bases and J 7 bases, leaving 14 bases between the germline ends. Germline CDR1 reads SGHAT; CDR2 reads FQNNGV. The CDR3 has 14 amino acids. The CDR3 coding sequence is TGTGCCAGCAGCTCAGCCGTCTTATTCCAGCCCCAGCATTTT. Translation gives CASSSAVLFQPQHF.

This clone was counted a single time. This rearrangement joins TRBV9 to TRBJ1-1; a weak D match, TRBD1 (6 bases). Germline CDR1 is SGDLS and CDR2 is YYNGEE. This CDR3 contains 15 residues. Deletions cut 0 bases from V and 0 bases from J, with 9 bases between. The CDR3 DNA is TGTGCCAGCAGCGTAGTCGGGGGCATGAACACTGAAGCTTTCTTT. Amino acids: CASSVVGGMNTEAFF.

This clone was counted only a few times. This chain uses TRBV19 with TRBJ2-6; D uncertain. From germline, CDR1 is LNHDA and CDR2 SQIVND (reference sequence). This CDR3 comprises 16 residues. Trimming left V 4 bases short and J 0 bases short, with 10 bases between. In DNA form, the CDR3 reads TGTGCCAGTAGTAAGGCAGGTCCCTCTGGGGCCAACGTCCTGACTTTC. Translating it yields CASSKAGPSGANVLTF. Based on the CDR3 plus reference TRBV19 and TRBJ2-6, the full variable domain is DGGITQSPKYLFRKEGQNVTLSCEQNLNHDAMYWYRQDPGQGLRLIYYSQIVNDFQKGDIAEGYSVSREKKESFPLTVTSAQKNPTAFYLCASSKAGPSGANVLTFGAGSRLTVL.

For the CDR3, the DNA is TGTGCCTGGGGGACAGGGTTCACTGAAGCTTTCTTT. Encoded protein: CAWGTGFTEAFF. The chain carries TRBV30 and TRBJ1-1; 9 bases match TRBD1. Trimming removed 5 bases from V and 4 bases from J; junction bases left unmatched: 2. In germline, CDR1 is GTSNPN, CDR2 SVGIG (reference sequence). This CDR3 region has 12 residues.

The rearrangement links TRBV6-5 to TRBJ2-2, with D possibly TRBD2 on 5 matching bases. CDR1 and CDR2 from the germline V gene are MNHEY and SVGAGI. V lost 6 bases to trimming and J lost 6 bases, with 17 bases between them. The CDR3 runs to 15 residues. The CDR3 nucleotides read TGTGCCAGCAGCGGTCGCAGAGGGTTTCCCGGGGAGCTGTTTTTT. Amino acid sequence: CASSGRRGFPGELFF.

The chain recombines TRBV6-5 with TRBJ1-6, with D possibly matching TRBD1 (5 bases). Germline CDR1 is MNHEY and CDR2 is SVGAGI. The CDR3 sequence is 16 residues long. The V gene lost 0 bases and the J gene lost 9 bases, with 15 bases spanning the gap. This CDR3 reads CASSYSQGRVASPLHF. CDR3 DNA: TGTGCCAGCAGTTACTCGCAGGGAAGAGTAGCTTCACCCCTCCACTTT.

This chain joins TRBV24-1 and TRBJ2-1; 7 bases agree with TRBD1. Germline CDR1 and CDR2: KGHDR and SFDVKD. There are 15 residues in the CDR3. The ends lost 4 bases at V and 6 bases at J; junction bases unmatched: 8. CDR3 sequence: CATSEGTADANEQFF. The CDR3 coding sequence is TGTGCCACCAGTGAGGGGACAGCCGACGCCAATGAGCAGTTCTTC.

This sequence joins TRBV5-6 and TRBJ1-3; D may be TRBD1 (5 bases). The V end was cut by 4 bases, the J end by 1 base, with 12 bases between. The CDR3 covers 15 residues. CDR1 is SGHDT, CDR2 YYEEEE, per germline. For the CDR3, the DNA is TGTGCCAGCAGCCCGCTGCAGGGATCTGGAAACACCATATATTTT. Protein product: CASSPLQGSGNTIYF.

The chain joins TRBV7-7 to TRBJ2-1; TRBD2 matches 7 bases. The length of the CDR3 is 17 residues. Looked up from germline, CDR1 is SSHAT and CDR2 is FNYEAQ (reference sequence). V lost 1 base and J lost 7; bases outside the gene matches: 13. The CDR3 DNA reads as TGTGCCAGCAGCTTAGGACTAGGCGGGAGCGGGACGAATGAGCAGTTCTTC. Translating it yields CASSLGLGGSGTNEQFF.

The chain couples TRBV6-5 to TRBJ2-7, with TRBD2 matching over 11 bases. V shed 4 bases and J 4 bases; nucleotides not matched to a gene: 6. Germline V CDR1 and CDR2: MNHEY, SVGAGI. The CDR3 spans 15 residues. The DNA of the CDR3 is TGTGCCAGCAGTTCGCCGACTAGCGGGAAATACGAGCAGTACTTC. Amino acid sequence: CASSSPTSGKYEQYF.

The chain is built from TRBV6-5 and TRBJ1-2, with 9 bases identical to TRBD1. The V gene end was trimmed by 6 bases and the J gene end by 8 bases; junction bases not matched to a gene: 10. The CDR3 has 14 residues. The germline gives CDR1 MNHEY, CDR2 SVGAGI. CDR3 in amino acids: CASRFPGQGGGYTF. The CDR3 DNA follows: TGTGCCAGCAGATTCCCGGGACAGGGTGGAGGCTACACCTTC.

This clone was counted a few times. Other DNA sequences in the same sample also yield this CDR3. V usage is TRBV27 and J usage is TRBJ2-1; tentatively, D is TRBD1 (6 bases). CDR3 length equals 12 residues. V lost 3 bases and J lost 7, with 7 bases in between. CDR1 and CDR2 (germline): MNHEY, SMNVEV (reference sequence). The CDR3: CASSLRGNEQFF. The CDR3 nucleotides are TGTGCCAGCAGTTTGAGGGGGAATGAGCAGTTCTTC.

The V call is TRBV6-6, the J call TRBJ1-4, with TRBD1 identical over 8 bases. This CDR3 is built from 14 residues. CDR1 MNHNY and CDR2 SVGAGI come from the germline V gene (reference sequence). V lost 11 bases and J lost 2; bases outside the gene matches: 7. The DNA for the CDR3 is TGTGCCTTCCCCCCAGGGGGCACTAATGAAAAACTGTTTTTT. It translates to CAFPPGGTNEKLFF.

This clone was counted a single time. The V call is TRBV7-3, the J call TRBJ2-1, with TRBD2 matching 11 bases. The length of the CDR3 is 16 residues. Germline trimming cut 5 bases from V and 4 bases from J; bases unmatched to any gene: 7. CDR1 is SGHTA, CDR2 FQGTGA, per germline. The CDR3 DNA is TGTGCCAGCAGCCGATTAGCGGGAGGGGGGTACAATGAGCAGTTCTTC. Amino acid sequence: CASSRLAGGGYNEQFF. The whole variable domain, remainder taken from reference TRBV7-3 and TRBJ2-1, is GAGVSQTPSNKVTEKGKYVELRCDPISGHTALYWYRQSLGQGPEFLIYFQGTGAADDSGLPNDRFFAVRPEGSVSTLKIQRTERGDSAVYLCASSRLAGGGYNEQFFGPGTRLTVL.